The TCR beta chain under discussion was sequenced for a study of tumor and adjacent non-tumor tissue in lung cancer. Study summary: Histology: 12 adenocarcinoma, a couple of squamous cell carcinoma, 1 small cell lung cancer.

The germline CDR1 and CDR2 sequences are MNHEY and SVGAGI. The CDR3 loop spans 14 amino acids. RNA was extracted from bulk tissue without any cell sorting. A note on this clonotype: Germline and junction disagree at one end, which may indicate a read error.

A modified ARM-PCR protocol with three rounds of nested PCR amplified TCRbeta. TCRdb passed the multiplex PCR reads through MiXCR, listing each CDR3 protein once. Found here are about 80,000 distinct CDR3 sequences, about two thirds of them singletons; the top ten hold roughly 12%. The genes are TRBV6-5 and TRBJ1-2, with D perhaps matching TRBD1 (5 bases). The sample was lung tumor tissue. The TCR sequence derives from an older woman with non-small cell lung cancer. The CDR3 spells CVSNRLGRGYGYTF. CDR3 nucleotides: TGTGTCAGCAATCGCCTGGGACGGGGCTATGGCTACACTTTC.